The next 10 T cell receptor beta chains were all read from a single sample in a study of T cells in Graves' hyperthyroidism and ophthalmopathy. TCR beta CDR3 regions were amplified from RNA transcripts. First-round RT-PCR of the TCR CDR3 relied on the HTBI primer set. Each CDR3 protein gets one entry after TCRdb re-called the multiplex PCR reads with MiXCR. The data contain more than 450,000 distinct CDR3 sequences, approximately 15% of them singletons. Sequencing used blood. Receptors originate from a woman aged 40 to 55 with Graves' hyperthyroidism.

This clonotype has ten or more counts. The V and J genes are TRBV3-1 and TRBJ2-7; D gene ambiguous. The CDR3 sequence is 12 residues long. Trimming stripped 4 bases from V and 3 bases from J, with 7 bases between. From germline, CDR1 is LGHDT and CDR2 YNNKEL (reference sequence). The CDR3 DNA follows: TGTGCCAGCAGCCTTGCCGTCTACGAGCAGTACTTC. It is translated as CASSLAVYEQYF.

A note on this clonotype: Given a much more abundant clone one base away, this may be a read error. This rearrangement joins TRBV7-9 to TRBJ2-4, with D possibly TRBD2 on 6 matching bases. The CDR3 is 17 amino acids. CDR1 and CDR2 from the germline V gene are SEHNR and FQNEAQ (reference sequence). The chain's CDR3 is CANSPLGLLLAKNIQYF. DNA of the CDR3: TGTGCCAACAGCCCCCTGGGACTCCTACTAGCCAAAAACATTCAGTACTTC.

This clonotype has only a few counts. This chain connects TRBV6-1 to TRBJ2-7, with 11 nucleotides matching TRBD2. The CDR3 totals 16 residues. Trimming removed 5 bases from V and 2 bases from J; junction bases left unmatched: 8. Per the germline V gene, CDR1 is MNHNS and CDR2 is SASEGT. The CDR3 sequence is CASSKSGTSGPYEQYF. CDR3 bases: TGTGCCAGCAGTAAATCCGGGACTAGCGGACCCTACGAGCAGTACTTC.

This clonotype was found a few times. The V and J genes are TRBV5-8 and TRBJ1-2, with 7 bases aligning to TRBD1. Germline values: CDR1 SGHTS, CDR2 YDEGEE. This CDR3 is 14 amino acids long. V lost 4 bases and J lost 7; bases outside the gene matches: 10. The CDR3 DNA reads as TGTGCCAGCAGCCCTTTCGAGGGGGCGGGTGGCTACACCTTC. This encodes CASSPFEGAGGYTF.

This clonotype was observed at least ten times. DNA of the CDR3: TGCAGTGCTTCCAGGGGCCGGATCAATGAGCAGTTCTTC. Residues: CSASRGRINEQFF. The chain combines TRBV20-1 with TRBJ2-1; maybe TRBD1 (6 bases). The CDR3 consists of 13 residues. CDR1 DFQATT and CDR2 SNEGSKA come from the germline V gene (reference sequence). V was shortened by 5 bases and J by 6 bases, with 14 bases between the two germline ends.

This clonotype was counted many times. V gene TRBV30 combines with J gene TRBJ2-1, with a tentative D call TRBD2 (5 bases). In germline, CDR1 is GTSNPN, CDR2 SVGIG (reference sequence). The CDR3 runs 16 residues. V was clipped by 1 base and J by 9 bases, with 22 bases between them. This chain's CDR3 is CAWSGFLVGAWGEQFF. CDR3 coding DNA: TGTGCCTGGAGTGGCTTCCTGGTGGGAGCGTGGGGTGAGCAGTTCTTC.

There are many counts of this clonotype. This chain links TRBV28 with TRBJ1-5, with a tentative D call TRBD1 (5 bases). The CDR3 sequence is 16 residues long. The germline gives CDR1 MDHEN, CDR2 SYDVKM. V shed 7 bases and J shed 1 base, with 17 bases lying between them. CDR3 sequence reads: CASTLTGGVSNQPQHF. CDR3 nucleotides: TGTGCCAGCACCCTAACAGGCGGCGTCAGCAATCAGCCCCAGCATTTT.

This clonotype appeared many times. The CDR3 DNA is TGTGCCAGCAGTGAACCCTTAACAACGAACACCGGGGAGCTGTTTTTT. Protein sequence: CASSEPLTTNTGELFF. The rearrangement uses TRBV2 and TRBJ2-2; no firm D call. Germline V gene lookup returns CDR1 SNHLY and CDR2 FYNNEI. Trimming removed 2 bases at V and 0 bases at J, with 10 bases between. The CDR3 runs to 16 residues. Full variable domain (remainder filled in from reference TRBV2 and TRBJ2-2): EPEVTQTPSHQVTQMGQEVILRCVPISNHLYFYWYRQILGQKVEFLVSFYNNEISEKSEIFDDQFSVERPDGSNFTLKIRSTKLEDSAMYFCASSEPLTTNTGELFFGEGSRLTVL.

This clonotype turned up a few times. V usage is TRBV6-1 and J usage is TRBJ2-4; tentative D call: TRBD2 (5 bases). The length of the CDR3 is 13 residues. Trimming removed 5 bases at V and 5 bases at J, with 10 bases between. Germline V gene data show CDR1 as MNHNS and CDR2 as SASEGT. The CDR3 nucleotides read TGTGCCAGCAGTTATGGAGGAGAAAACATTCAGTACTTC. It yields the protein CASSYGGENIQYF.

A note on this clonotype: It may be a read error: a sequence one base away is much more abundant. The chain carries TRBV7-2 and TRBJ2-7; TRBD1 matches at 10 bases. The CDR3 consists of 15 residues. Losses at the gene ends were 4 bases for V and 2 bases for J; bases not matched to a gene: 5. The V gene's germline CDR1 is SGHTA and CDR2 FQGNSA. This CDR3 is CASSSGQGVTYEQYF. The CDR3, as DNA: TGTGCCAGCAGCTCCGGACAGGGGGTTACCTACGAGCAGTACTTC.